Below are 17 T cell receptor beta chains sequenced from a single sample in a study of T cell repertoires in ileal Crohn's disease. The table came from immunoSEQ multiplex PCR; TCRdb's copy has only in-frame clones and leaves some out. The data show approximately 12,000 clones, around three quarters seen once. Specimen: ileal tissue. The receptors stem from an adult with Crohn's disease.

This clone is large within its sample. The rearrangement uses TRBV15 and TRBJ1-5; D call uncertain. CDR3 length: 13 residues. Germline V lookup: CDR1 LNHNV, CDR2 YYDKDF (reference sequence). V was trimmed by 1 base and J by 5 bases, leaving 6 bases between them. CDR3 bases: TGTGCCACCAGCAGAGGGGCAGATCAGCCCCAGCATTTT. This encodes CATSRGADQPQHF. The full variable domain, rest sourced from reference TRBV15 and TRBJ1-5, is DAMVIQNPRYQVTQFGKPVTLSCSQTLNHNVMYWYQQKSSQAPKLLFHYYDKDFNNEADTPDNFQSRRPNTSFCFLDIRSPGLGDTAMYLCATSRGADQPQHFGDGTRLSIL.

Here the CDR3 DNA reads TGCAGCGTTGGACAGCGGGGGGGCGCTGAGACCCAGTACTTC. This translates into CSVGQRGGAETQYF. This sequence joins TRBV29-1 and TRBJ2-5; TRBD2 aligns across 10 bases. Germline CDR1 reads SQVTM; CDR2 reads ANQGSEA. V was pared by 4 bases and J by 5 bases, with 7 bases of the junction left unmatched. The CDR3 is made up of 14 amino acids.

The CDR3 DNA reads as TGTGCCAGCAGCCCCGGGACTTCGGATGAGCAGTTCTTC. It translates to CASSPGTSDEQFF. The chain links TRBV2 to TRBJ2-1, with a weak D call TRBD2 (6 bases). CDR1 SNHLY and CDR2 FYNNEI come from the germline V gene. The CDR3 runs 13 residues. The V and J ends lost 6 bases and 8 bases respectively, with 14 bases between them. Supplemented by reference TRBV2 and TRBJ2-1, the full variable domain reads EPEVTQTPSHQVTQMGQEVILRCVPISNHLYFYWYRQILGQKVEFLVSFYNNEISEKSEIFDDQFSVERPDGSNFTLKIRSTKLEDSAMYFCASSPGTSDEQFFGPGTRLTVL.

The rearrangement uses TRBV27 and TRBJ2-7, with 12 bases matching TRBD2. V was pared by 5 bases and J by 9 bases, with 11 bases of the junction left unmatched. Germline V gene sequence: CDR1 MNHEY, CDR2 SMNVEV (reference sequence). The CDR3 spans 15 residues. CDR3 sequence: CASSPQTSGGLLQYF. CDR3 DNA sequence: TGTGCCAGCAGTCCCCAGACTAGCGGGGGTCTTTTGCAGTACTTC.

The gene calls are TRBV5-1 and TRBJ2-3, with a tentative D call TRBD2 (5 bases). The V and J ends lost 0 bases and 0 bases respectively, with 8 bases between them. Per germline, CDR1 SGHRS and CDR2 YFSETQ. The CDR3 is 15 residues long. CDR3 DNA sequence: TGCGCCAGCAGCTTGGCCGGGGTGAGCACAGATACGCAGTATTTT. This codes for CASSLAGVSTDTQYF.

By share, this clone ranks as large. The chain is built from TRBV7-8 and TRBJ2-2; D is possibly TRBD2 (7 bases). CDR3 size: 20 residues. Germline values: CDR1 SGHVS, CDR2 FQNEAQ. Trimming removed 5 bases at V and 1 base at J, with 26 bases between. CDR3 residues: CASSNPRSGKWGLNTGELFF. The CDR3 DNA reads TGTGCCAGCAGCAACCCGAGGAGCGGGAAGTGGGGGCTGAACACCGGGGAGCTGTTTTTT.

This clone came up once. The chain carries TRBV30 and TRBJ2-7; D might be TRBD2 (5 bases). Germline CDR1 is GTSNPN and CDR2 is SVGIG (reference sequence). The V gene lost 3 bases and the J gene lost 4 bases, with 13 bases spanning the gap. This CDR3 region has 13 residues. This CDR3 reads CAWSQGSVYEQYF. In DNA form, the CDR3 reads TGTGCCTGGAGCCAAGGGAGTGTATACGAGCAGTACTTC.

The J gene is TRBJ2-2, the V gene TRBV6-6; 9 positions match TRBD1. This CDR3 region has 15 residues. CDR1 and CDR2 (germline): MNHNY, SVGAGI (reference sequence). The V gene end was trimmed by 5 bases and the J gene end by 4 bases; junction bases not matched to a gene: 5. CDR3 region: CASSARDRATGELFF. The CDR3 DNA is TGTGCCAGCAGTGCACGGGACAGGGCCACCGGGGAGCTGTTTTTT.

This clone was seen once. V and J are TRBV11-2 and TRBJ1-1; 8 bases are shared with TRBD1. The germline gives CDR1 SGHAT, CDR2 FQNNGV. Trimming cost V 5 bases and J 1 base; bases outside gene matches: 9. The CDR3 has 16 amino acids. In DNA form, the CDR3 reads TGTGCCAGCAGCCCTCCCCCCGGACAGGGGAACACTGAAGCTTTCTTT. It translates to CASSPPPGQGNTEAFF.

The chain combines TRBV27 with TRBJ2-1, with TRBD1 matching 8 bases. V was clipped by 5 bases and J by 5 bases; unmatched bases: 5. This CDR3 has 14 residues. CDR1 and CDR2 (germline): MNHEY, SMNVEV (reference sequence). CDR3 nucleotide sequence: TGTGCCAGCAGTCCCGAGACAGGGGACAATGAGCAGTTCTTC. As protein: CASSPETGDNEQFF.

This sequence joins TRBV5-1 and TRBJ2-7; 7 bases are a match to TRBD1. Trimming removed 0 bases from V and 8 bases from J; junction bases left unmatched: 11. The germline V gene has CDR1 SGHRS and CDR2 YFSETQ. The CDR3 has 15 residues. CDR3 bases: TGCGCCAGCAGCTTGGCCGGGACAGCCTCTCCCCAGCAGTACTTC. Translating it yields CASSLAGTASPQQYF.

The chain couples TRBV5-1 to TRBJ1-1, with TRBD1 identical over 10 bases. V was pared by 2 bases and J by 7 bases, with 8 bases of the junction left unmatched. The length of the CDR3 is 15 residues. The germline gives CDR1 SGHRS, CDR2 YFSETQ. CDR3 sequence reads: CASSFQGQGTIEAFF. The CDR3 DNA sequence: TGCGCCAGCAGCTTCCAGGGACAGGGGACTATTGAAGCTTTCTTT.

The gene calls are TRBV2 and TRBJ2-2; D remains unclear. The CDR3 length is 16 residues. CDR1 and CDR2 from the germline V gene are SNHLY and FYNNEI. V was clipped by 1 base and J by 1 base, with 10 bases between them. The CDR3 here is CASSEVGHRNTGELFF. DNA for the CDR3: TGTGCCAGCAGTGAAGTCGGTCATAGGAACACCGGGGAGCTGTTTTTT.

This chain joins TRBV7-2 and TRBJ1-1, with a possible D match to TRBD1 (6 bases). Germline CDR1 and CDR2: SGHTA and FQGNSA. V lost 1 base to trimming and J lost 0 bases, with 9 bases between them. The length of the CDR3 is 15 residues. The CDR3 protein is CASSLGGQLNTEAFF. The CDR3 nucleotides read TGTGCCAGCAGCTTAGGAGGACAGTTGAACACTGAAGCTTTCTTT.

This chain uses TRBV6-5 with TRBJ1-1; D is undetermined. The V end lost 2 bases, the J end lost 3 bases, and 10 bases lay between the germline ends. The CDR3 spans 14 residues. Germline loops: CDR1 MNHEY, CDR2 SVGAGI. The CDR3 spells CASSYPSAHTEAFF. The CDR3 DNA reads TGTGCCAGCAGTTACCCGAGTGCGCACACTGAAGCTTTCTTT.

The chain combines TRBV5-6 with TRBJ1-2; no clear D gene. V shed 1 base and J shed 1 base, with 8 bases lying between them. Germline CDR1 SGHDT, CDR2 YYEEEE. The CDR3 sequence is 14 residues long. In DNA, the CDR3 is TGTGCCAGCAGCTTGAGACGGAGTAACTATGGCTACACCTTC. It specifies CASSLRRSNYGYTF.

The V gene is TRBV19, the J gene TRBJ1-5, with 7 bases that match TRBD1. Germline lookup yields CDR1 LNHDA and CDR2 SQIVND (reference sequence). This CDR3 spans 14 amino acids. V was clipped by 6 bases and J by 3 bases; unmatched bases: 5. CDR3 sequence (DNA): TGTGCCAGTAGGCCGGGACAGTACAATCAGCCCCAGCATTTT. Its translation is CASRPGQYNQPQHF.